This is a list of T cell receptor beta chains from one sample in a study of identical twins. TCRdb itself ran the 5' RACE reads through MiXCR, one entry per CDR3 protein. The table lists 310,000 or so distinct CDR3 sequences, roughly 8.6% of them singletons. These data were likewise used in another study, on yellow fever vaccine responses in identical twins.

The sequencing input was memory (CD45RO+) T cells sorted from blood. The receptor set was obtained from a woman younger than 35 in good health. CDR3s include the opening cysteine and the closing phenylalanine or tryptophan. The D gene is left open where the match is weak. The size entry is marked missing in some rows and otherwise reads once, few, many or a size class.

TRBV28	TRBD1	TRBJ1-5	few	TGTGCCAGCCAAGGGACAGTCAATCAGCCCCAGCATTTT	CASQGTVNQPQHF
TRBV5-6	-	TRBJ1-2	many	TGTGCCAGCAGCCGGGAGGAGGCACGGTACTATGGCTACACCTTC	CASSREEARYYGYTF
TRBV11-2	TRBD2	TRBJ2-2	many	TGTGCCAGCAGTGGACTAGCGGGATCTACCGGGGAGCTGTTTTTT	CASSGLAGSTGELFF
TRBV15	TRBD1	TRBJ1-5	many	TGTGCCACCAGCAGCCACATGGGACAGCTAGCGAATCAGCCCCAGCATTTT	CATSSHMGQLANQPQHF
TRBV12-3/TRBV12-4	-	TRBJ2-2	many	TGTGCCAGCAGTGCCGCTAGCACGAACACCGGGGAGCTGTTTTTT	CASSAASTNTGELFF
TRBV27	-	TRBJ1-5	few	TGTGCCAGCAGTTTCTCTCCCGGCAATCAGCCCCAGCATTTT	CASSFSPGNQPQHF
TRBV20-1	TRBD2	TRBJ2-2	many	TGCAGTGCTAGAGATGGGAGGGCGGACACCGGGGAGCTGTTTTTT	CSARDGRADTGELFF
TRBV2	TRBD2	TRBJ2-5	few	TGTGCCAGCAGTGCCGGGGGGGCCATTGGGACCCAGTACTTC	CASSAGGAIGTQYF
TRBV5-1	TRBD2	TRBJ2-3	few	TGCGCCAGCAGCTTGAATATGTTGGGCGGGGGAACAGATACGCAGTATTTT	CASSLNMLGGGTDTQYF
TRBV2	TRBD2	TRBJ2-1	-	TGTGCCAGCAGTAAAGGGACTAGCCTTTGGCAGTTCTTC	CASSKGTSLWQFF
TRBV13	-	TRBJ2-3	few	TGTGCCAGCAGCTTAGTTGGGTGGTCAGATACGCAGTATTTT	CASSLVGWSDTQYF
TRBV6-6	-	TRBJ1-3	many	TGTGCCAGCAGGGAGAGCTCTGGAAACACCATATATTTT	CASRESSGNTIYF
TRBV29-1	-	TRBJ2-2	few	TGCAGCGTCGCTTCATTCACCGGGGAGCTGTTTTTT	CSVASFTGELFF
TRBV7-2	TRBD2	TRBJ2-7	-	TGTGCCAGCAGCTTATTGTGGGAGGGCCGCTACGAGCAGTACTTC	CASSLLWEGRYEQYF
TRBV12-3/TRBV12-4	-	TRBJ1-6	-	TGTGCCAGCAGTGGGTGGGGGGGCATGTCTAATTCACCCCTCCACTTT	CASSGWGGMSNSPLHF
TRBV20-1	TRBD1	TRBJ2-7	-	TGCAGTGCCAGGGACAGAGATTACGAGCAGTACTTC	CSARDRDYEQYF